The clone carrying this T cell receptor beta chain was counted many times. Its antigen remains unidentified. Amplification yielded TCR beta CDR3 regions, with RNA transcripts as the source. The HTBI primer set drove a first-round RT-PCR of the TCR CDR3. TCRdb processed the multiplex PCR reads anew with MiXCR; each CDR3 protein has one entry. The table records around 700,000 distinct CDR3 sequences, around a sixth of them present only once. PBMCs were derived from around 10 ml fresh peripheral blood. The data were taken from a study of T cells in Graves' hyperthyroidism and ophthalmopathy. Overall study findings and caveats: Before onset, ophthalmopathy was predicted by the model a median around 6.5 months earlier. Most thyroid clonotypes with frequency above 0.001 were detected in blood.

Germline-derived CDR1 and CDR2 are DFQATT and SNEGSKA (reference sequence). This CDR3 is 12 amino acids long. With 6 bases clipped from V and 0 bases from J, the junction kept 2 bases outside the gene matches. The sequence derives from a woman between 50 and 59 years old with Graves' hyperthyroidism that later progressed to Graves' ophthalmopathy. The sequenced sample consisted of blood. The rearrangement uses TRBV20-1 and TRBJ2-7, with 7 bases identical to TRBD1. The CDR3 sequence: CSARTGSYEQYF. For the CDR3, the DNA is TGCAGTGCGCGGACAGGCTCCTACGAGCAGTACTTC.